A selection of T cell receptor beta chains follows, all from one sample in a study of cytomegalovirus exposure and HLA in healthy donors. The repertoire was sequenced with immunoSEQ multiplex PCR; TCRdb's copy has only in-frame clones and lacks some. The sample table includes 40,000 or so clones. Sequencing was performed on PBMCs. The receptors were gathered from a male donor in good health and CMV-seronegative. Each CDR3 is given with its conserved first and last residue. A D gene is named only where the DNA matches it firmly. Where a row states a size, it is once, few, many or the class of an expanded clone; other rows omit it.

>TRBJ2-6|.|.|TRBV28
TGTGCCAGCAGTTTGATAGGGGGGGGCTCTGGGGCCAACGTCCTGACTTTC
CASSLIGGGSGANVLTF
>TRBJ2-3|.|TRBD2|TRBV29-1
TGCAGCGTTGTGAGACTAGCGGGCCGAGTAGATACGCAGTATTTT
CSVVRLAGRVDTQYF
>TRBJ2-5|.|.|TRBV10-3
TGTGCCGCGGCTCTGGACTTAAGTCAAGAGACCCAGTACTTC
CAAALDLSQETQYF
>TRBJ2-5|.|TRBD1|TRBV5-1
TGCGCCAGCAGCCGGGACAGGAAAGAGACCCAGTACTTC
CASSRDRKETQYF
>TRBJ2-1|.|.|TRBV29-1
TGCAGCGTTGAGGGGGCCGCCGCGGGGAGGGGATACAATGAGCAGTTCTTC
CSVEGAAAGRGYNEQFF
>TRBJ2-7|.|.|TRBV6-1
TGTGCCAGCAGTGAGGTGATCAGGAGGGAGCAGTACTTC
CASSEVIRREQYF
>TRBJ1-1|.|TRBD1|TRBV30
TGTGCCTGGAGTCGTGGGACAGGGGAAGCTTTCTTT
CAWSRGTGEAFF
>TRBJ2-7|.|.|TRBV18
TGTGCCAGCTCGTCATCGGAAGGGAGGTACGAGCAGTACTTC
CASSSSEGRYEQYF
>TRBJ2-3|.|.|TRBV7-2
TGTGCCAGCAGCTTAGAGGCTCGGGGGAACACAGATACGCAGTATTTT
CASSLEARGNTDTQYF
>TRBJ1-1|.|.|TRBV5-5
TGTGCCAGCAGCACTACAACCTTGAACACTGAAGCTTTCTTT
CASSTTTLNTEAFF
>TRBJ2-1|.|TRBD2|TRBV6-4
TGTGCCAGCAGTATCACTAGCGACTTGGGGGTGGAGCAGTTCTTC
CASSITSDLGVEQFF
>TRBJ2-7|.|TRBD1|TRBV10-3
TGTGCCATCAGTGTAGGGACAGGGACCTACGGGCAGTACTTC
CAISVGTGTYGQYF
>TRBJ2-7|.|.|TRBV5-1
TGCGCCAGCAGCTTTGACACCTACGAGCAGTACTTC
CASSFDTYEQYF
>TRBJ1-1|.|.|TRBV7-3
TGTGCCAGCAGCTCCCCAGGGGTCACTGAAGCTTTCTTT
CASSSPGVTEAFF
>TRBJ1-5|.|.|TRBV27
TGTGCCAGCGGTATTAGGGGGAATCAGCCCCAGCATTTT
CASGIRGNQPQHF
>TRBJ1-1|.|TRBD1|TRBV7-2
TGTGCCAGCAGCTCGCAGGGGGGCTTCACTGAAGCTTTCTTT
CASSSQGGFTEAFF
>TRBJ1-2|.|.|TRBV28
TGTGCCAGCAGAGGCCGGTCCCGACAAGCTAACTATGGCTACACCTTC
CASRGRSRQANYGYTF
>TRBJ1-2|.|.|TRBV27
TGTGCCAGCAGTTTGGGGACGGGGGGATCCTATGGCTACACCTTC
CASSLGTGGSYGYTF
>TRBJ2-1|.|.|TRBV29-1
TGCAGCGTTGAGGTCGGGAGAGCTTACAATGAGCAGTTCTTC
CSVEVGRAYNEQFF
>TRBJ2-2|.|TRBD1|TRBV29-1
TGCAGCGTTGCGCAGGGGGCCGGGGAGCTGTTTTTT
CSVAQGAGELFF
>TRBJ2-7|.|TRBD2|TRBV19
TGTGCCAGTAGTCCCAGCGGGAGTTCCGCTCGCGAGCAGTACTTC
CASSPSGSSAREQYF
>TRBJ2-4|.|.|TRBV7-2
TGTGCCAGCAGGTTAGGGACTTCAGCCAAAAACATTCAGTACTTC
CASRLGTSAKNIQYF
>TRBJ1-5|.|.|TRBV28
TGTGCCAGCAGTCCGTACTTCGCAATGGGGGGACTTAATCAGCCCCAGCATTTT
CASSPYFAMGGLNQPQHF
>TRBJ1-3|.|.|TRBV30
TGTGCCTGGAGTACTGGACAGACCTTCTCTGGAAACACCATATATTTT
CAWSTGQTFSGNTIYF
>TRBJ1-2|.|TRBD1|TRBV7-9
TGTGCCAGCACCCAGACAGGGCACAGCGGCTACACCTTC
CASTQTGHSGYTF
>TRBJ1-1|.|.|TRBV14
TGTGCCAGCAGCCAAGTAGGGAGAGGGCTAGGCATCAACACTGAAGCTTTCTTT
CASSQVGRGLGINTEAFF
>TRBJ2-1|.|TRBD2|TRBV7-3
TGTGCCAGCAGCCCCCACCCCTCGGGACTAGCGGACAATGAGCAGTTCTTC
CASSPHPSGLADNEQFF
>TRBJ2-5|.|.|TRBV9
TGTGCCAGCAGCGTAGACGGAGAGACCCAGTACTTC
CASSVDGETQYF
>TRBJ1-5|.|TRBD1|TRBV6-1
TGTGCCAGCAGTGCCTACGGACAGGGGGTAGGGCAGCCCCAGCATTTT
CASSAYGQGVGQPQHF
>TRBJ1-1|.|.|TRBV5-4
TGTGCCAGCAGCTCGGTACAGGGGAACACTGAAGCTTTCTTT
CASSSVQGNTEAFF
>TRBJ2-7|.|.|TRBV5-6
TGTGCCAGCAGCACTGATTACGAGCAGTACTTC
CASSTDYEQYF
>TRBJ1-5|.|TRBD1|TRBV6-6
TGTGCCAGCAGTCACGACACCAGGGGGAGCAATCAGCCCCAGCATTTT
CASSHDTRGSNQPQHF
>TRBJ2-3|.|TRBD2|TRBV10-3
TGTGCCATCAGTGCGGGACTAGCGGGAGTCGGCACAGATACGCAGTATTTT
CAISAGLAGVGTDTQYF
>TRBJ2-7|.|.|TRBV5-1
TGCGCCAGCAGCCGCGGACTCCAATACGAGCAGTACTTC
CASSRGLQYEQYF
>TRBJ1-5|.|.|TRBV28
TGTGCCAGCAGTTACCTCCTCCTTAGTCAGCCCCAGCATTTT
CASSYLLLSQPQHF
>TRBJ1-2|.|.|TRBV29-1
TGCAGCTCAAAAGGGGGACCCACTAACTATGGCTACACCTTC
CSSKGGPTNYGYTF
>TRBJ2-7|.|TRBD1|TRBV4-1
TGCGCCAGCAGCCATCCCCCCAGGGGGCCCTACGAGCAGTACTTC
CASSHPPRGPYEQYF
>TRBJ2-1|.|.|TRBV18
TGTGCCAGCTCACCAATAGTAAGCTCCTACAATGAGCAGTTCTTC
CASSPIVSSYNEQFF
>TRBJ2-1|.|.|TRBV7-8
TGTGCCAGCAGCTTAGTCCCCAGCTCCTACAATGAGCAGTTCTTC
CASSLVPSSYNEQFF
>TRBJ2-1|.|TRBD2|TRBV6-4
TGTGCCAGCAGCCGGACTAGCACCCAGGAGCAGTTCTTC
CASSRTSTQEQFF
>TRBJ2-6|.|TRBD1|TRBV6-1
TGTGCCAGCAGTGGGGTAGGACAGGACTCTGGGGCCAACGTCCTGACTTTC
CASSGVGQDSGANVLTF
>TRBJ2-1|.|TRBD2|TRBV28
TGTGCCAGCAGGCAAGGACTAGCGGGAAAGGATGAGCAGTTCTTC
CASRQGLAGKDEQFF
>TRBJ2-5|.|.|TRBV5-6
TGTGCCAGCAGCTTGGTCCAGGGCCCCCAAGAGACCCAGTACTTC
CASSLVQGPQETQYF
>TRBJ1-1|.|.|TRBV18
TGTGCCAGCTCACTCGATCAGGGGATGAACACTGAAGCTTTCTTT
CASSLDQGMNTEAFF
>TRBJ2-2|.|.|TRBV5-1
TGCGCCAGCAGCTTGGACGCAAGGGGGAACACCGGGGAGCTGTTTTTT
CASSLDARGNTGELFF
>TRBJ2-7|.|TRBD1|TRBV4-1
TGCGCCAGCAGCCAAGGCTCGCAGGGACAGGGCTACGAGCAGTACTTC
CASSQGSQGQGYEQYF
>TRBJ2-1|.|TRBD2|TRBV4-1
TGCGCCAGCAGCCAGAAGGGGACGGGGCCTAGCGGGAGAGGGAATGAGCAGTTCTTC
CASSQKGTGPSGRGNEQFF
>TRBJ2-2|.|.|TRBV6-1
TGTGCCAGCAGAGGAAATGCAGGCGGGACCGGGGAGCTGTTTTTT
CASRGNAGGTGELFF
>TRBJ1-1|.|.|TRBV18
TGTGCCAGCTCAACAGGGTTGAACACTGAAGCTTTCTTT
CASSTGLNTEAFF
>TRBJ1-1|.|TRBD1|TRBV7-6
TGTGCCAGCATTGGACAGGGATATATTGAGAACACTGAAGCTTTCTTT
CASIGQGYIENTEAFF
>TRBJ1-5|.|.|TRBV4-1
TGCGCCAGCAGCCAAGTAGGCAGCGTTAGCAATCAGCCCCAGCATTTT
CASSQVGSVSNQPQHF
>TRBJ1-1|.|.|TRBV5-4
TGTGCCAGCAGCCCGGTCGGGGGGGGCGCCGGGGCCACTGAAGCTTTCTTT
CASSPVGGGAGATEAFF
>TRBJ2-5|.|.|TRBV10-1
TGCGCCAGCGAGGGGACGCGGGGGCAGGAGACCCAGTACTTC
CASEGTRGQETQYF
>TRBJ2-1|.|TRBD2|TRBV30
TGCGCCTGGAGTGGACTAGCGGGAGGGATGAATGAGCAGTTCTTC
CAWSGLAGGMNEQFF
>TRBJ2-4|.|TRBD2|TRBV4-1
TGCGCCAGCAGTCCATTTCAGCGGGAGGTTAGCAAAAACATTCAGTACTTC
CASSPFQREVSKNIQYF
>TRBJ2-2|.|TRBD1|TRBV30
TGTGCCTGGAAGAAGGGGGACAGGGGTAACACCGGGGAGCTGTTTTTT
CAWKKGDRGNTGELFF
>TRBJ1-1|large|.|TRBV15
TGTGCCACCAGCAGAGACGGGGGGGCAACAACTGAAGCTTTCTTT
CATSRDGGATTEAFF
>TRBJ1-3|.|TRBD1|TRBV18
TGTGCCAGCTCCCACGGAGGACAGGGGATACGAAACACCATATATTTT
CASSHGGQGIRNTIYF